Listed below are T cell receptor beta chains from one sample, sequenced in a study of identifying expanded T cells in peripheral blood. Produced via immunoSEQ multiplex PCR; TCRdb's table is partial and in-frame only. The sample lists approximately 80,000 clones, roughly four fifths occurring once. The sample consisted of blood. The receptors derive from a person aged 18 to 70 in good health. Both conserved end residues are part of each CDR3. D genes are given only for firm matches. Clone size is shown for a subset of rows, as once, few, many or a class of expanded clone.

>NA|NA|TRBV25-1|TRBJ1-4
CASSRREGEKLFF
TGTGCCAGCAGCAGGCGGGAGGGCGAAAAACTGTTTTTT
>NA|TRBD2|TRBV5-1|TRBJ2-3
CASGGAGVPTDTQYF
TGCGCCAGCGGCGGGGCGGGAGTACCCACAGATACGCAGTATTTT
>NA|TRBD1|TRBV27|TRBJ2-3
CASRTRQGADTQYF
TGTGCCAGCAGAACCAGACAGGGGGCAGATACGCAGTATTTT
>NA|TRBD1|TRBV19|TRBJ1-1
CASSRTGVNTEAFF
TGTGCCAGTTCCCGGACAGGGGTGAACACTGAAGCTTTCTTT
>NA|TRBD1|TRBV7-2|TRBJ2-3
CASSQTGADTQYF
TGTGCCAGCAGCCAAACAGGGGCCGATACGCAGTATTTT
>few|NA|TRBV7-2|TRBJ2-3
CASSLGAARSTDTQYF
TGTGCCAGCAGCTTAGGAGCAGCGCGAAGCACAGATACGCAGTATTTT
>NA|TRBD2|TRBV27|TRBJ2-2
CASSLGSGINTGELFF
TGTGCCAGCAGTTTGGGTAGCGGGATCAACACCGGGGAGCTGTTTTTT
>NA|TRBD1|TRBV18|TRBJ2-7
CASSPPGGAGSYEQYF
TGTGCCAGCTCACCACCAGGGGGCGCAGGCTCCTACGAGCAGTACTTC
>NA|NA|TRBV28|TRBJ2-1
CASSLAGSRSYNEQFF
TGTGCCAGCAGTTTAGCGGGAAGTAGGTCCTACAATGAGCAGTTCTTC
>NA|TRBD2|TRBV2|TRBJ2-2
CASSGLAGGTGELFF
TGTGCCAGCAGTGGGCTAGCGGGAGGAACCGGGGAGCTGTTTTTT
>NA|NA|TRBV14|TRBJ1-1
CASSQSLKTGTEAFF
TGTGCCAGCAGCCAGTCACTCAAGACGGGCACTGAAGCTTTCTTT
>many|TRBD1|TRBV14|TRBJ2-5
CASSPDRETQYF
TGTGCCAGCAGCCCGGACAGGGAGACCCAGTACTTC
>few|NA|TRBV18|TRBJ1-1
CASSPGPGRGTEAFF
TGTGCCAGCTCACCGGGCCCCGGGCGTGGCACTGAAGCTTTCTTT
>NA|NA|TRBV5-4|TRBJ2-5
CASSTYRPSQETQYF
TGTGCCAGCAGCACCTACCGCCCGTCCCAGGAGACCCAGTACTTC
>NA|NA|TRBV5-5|TRBJ2-1
CASSLIGGGPREGNEQFF
TGTGCCAGCAGCTTGATCGGGGGAGGACCCAGGGAAGGGAATGAGCAGTTCTTC
>NA|NA|TRBV30|TRBJ1-2
CAWSVQLQGGGYTF
TGTGCCTGGAGTGTACAGTTACAAGGAGGAGGCTACACCTTC
>few|NA|TRBV10-3|TRBJ2-1
CAITTGSYNEQFF
TGTGCCATTACGACAGGCTCCTACAATGAGCAGTTCTTC
>NA|NA|TRBV28|TRBJ1-6
CASRRDINSPLHF
TGTGCCAGCAGACGGGACATTAATTCACCCCTCCACTTT
>NA|NA|TRBV7-2|TRBJ2-5
CASSLVGQGQETQYF
TGTGCCAGCAGCTTAGTCGGGCAGGGCCAAGAGACCCAGTACTTC
>NA|NA|TRBV28|TRBJ2-1
CASSLATGAIDNEQFF
TGTGCCAGCAGTTTAGCCACCGGGGCCATTGACAATGAGCAGTTCTTC
>few|NA|TRBV28|TRBJ2-7
CASTPDEGHSYEQYF
TGTGCCAGCACCCCTGACGAGGGCCACTCCTACGAGCAGTACTTC
>NA|TRBD2|TRBV25-1|TRBJ2-3
CASSARGSRSTDTQYF
TGTGCCAGCAGTGCTCGCGGGAGTAGAAGCACAGATACGCAGTATTTT
>NA|NA|TRBV7-2|TRBJ1-2
CASSLLGLGHGYTF
TGTGCCAGCAGCTTACTGGGCCTGGGTCATGGCTACACCTTC
>NA|NA|TRBV19|TRBJ2-7
CASSRDGNYEQYF
TGTGCCAGTAGTCGGGACGGAAACTACGAGCAGTACTTC
>NA|NA|TRBV19|TRBJ1-1
CATKGKVRTEAFF
TGTGCCACTAAGGGAAAAGTCAGGACTGAAGCTTTCTTT
>NA|NA|TRBV11-2|TRBJ2-5
CASSRGTQYF
TGTGCCAGCTCTCGGGGCACCCAGTACTTC
>NA|TRBD1|TRBV10-3|TRBJ1-2
CAISESVGGDGYTF
TGTGCCATCAGTGAGTCCGTAGGGGGCGATGGCTACACCTTC
>NA|NA|TRBV9|TRBJ1-5
CASSASPNQPQHF
TGTGCCAGCAGCGCCTCCCCCAATCAGCCCCAGCATTTT
>NA|NA|TRBV7-6|TRBJ1-5
CASSLGGRTQPQHF
TGTGCCAGCAGCTTAGGGGGCAGAACTCAGCCCCAGCATTTT
>NA|NA|TRBV11-3|TRBJ2-3
CASSLGHGELVDTQYF
TGTGCCAGCAGCTTAGGGCACGGAGAACTAGTGGATACGCAGTATTTT
>NA|TRBD2|TRBV19|TRBJ2-3
CASSTVGLAGAGTQYF
TGTGCCAGTAGTACCGTGGGACTAGCGGGAGCCGGTACGCAGTATTTT
>few|NA|TRBV9|TRBJ2-3
CASSETGTSTDTQYF
TGTGCCAGCAGCGAGACAGGGACTAGCACAGATACGCAGTATTTT
>NA|NA|TRBV4-2|TRBJ2-1
CASSSALESAEQFF
TGTGCCAGCAGCTCTGCGCTAGAATCAGCTGAGCAGTTCTTC